This is a list of T cell receptor beta chains from one sample in a study of blood T cell repertoires in COVID-19. Sequenced by immunoSEQ multiplex PCR; TCRdb stores in-frame clones only, minus some. The sample lists some 270,000 clones, approximately 89% occurring once. Material: PBMCs or T cells enriched from blood (not recorded which). These receptors originate from a woman between 35 and 50 years old who had been exposed to COVID-19. Each CDR3 is given with its conserved first and last residue. A D gene is named only where the DNA matches it firmly. The size entry is marked missing in some rows and otherwise reads once, few, many or a size class.

v_gene	d_gene	j_gene	abundance	len	CDR3nt	CDR3aa
TRBV9	-	TRBJ2-1	-	14	TGTGCCAGCAGCGTAGCTACGGGCTACAATGAGCAGTTCTTC	CASSVATGYNEQFF
TRBV28	-	TRBJ1-5	few	15	TGTGCCAGCAGTTTATCGGGTCTCTTCAGTCAGCCCCAGCATTTT	CASSLSGLFSQPQHF
TRBV9	-	TRBJ2-1	-	16	TGTGCCAGCAGCGTAGCGGCAAGACACTCCTACAATGAGCAGTTCTTC	CASSVAARHSYNEQFF
TRBV28	-	TRBJ1-2	-	12	TGTGCCAGCAGTTCGCGCAACTATGGCTACACCTTC	CASSSRNYGYTF
TRBV5-1	TRBD1	TRBJ1-2	once	14	TGTGCCAGCAGCCCTAATCGGGACAGTCGCGGCTACACCTTC	CASSPNRDSRGYTF
TRBV5-6	TRBD1	TRBJ1-2	-	15	TGTGCCAGCAGCTTGGGGTCCACAGGGGACTATGGCTACACCTTC	CASSLGSTGDYGYTF
TRBV7-8	-	TRBJ1-4	few	18	TGTGCCAGCAGCTTAGTGTTGGGCATCGGAGGAGGGAATGAAAAACTGTTTTTT	CASSLVLGIGGGNEKLFF
TRBV28	-	TRBJ2-4	-	15	TGTGCCAGCAGTTTGAGGGAGAGGGCCAAAAACATTCAGTACTTC	CASSLRERAKNIQYF
TRBV3-1/TRBV3-2	TRBD1	TRBJ1-6	-	14	TGTGCCAGCAGCTCCTCAGGGGGCGGATCACCCCTCCACTTT	CASSSSGGGSPLHF
TRBV5-4	TRBD2	TRBJ2-1	once	16	TGTGCCAGCAGCTTCCGGACTAGCGGGGGACCCAATGAGCAGTTCTTC	CASSFRTSGGPNEQFF
TRBV10-3	TRBD1	TRBJ1-2	once	12	TGTGCCATCAGACAACAGGGGCATGGCTACACCTTC	CAIRQQGHGYTF
TRBV6-5	-	TRBJ1-2	-	13	TGTGCCAGCACCACTCGAGACAGAAGTGGCTACACCTTC	CASTTRDRSGYTF
TRBV7-8	TRBD2	TRBJ2-1	-	16	TGTGCCAGCAGCTTATGGTCTAGCGGGCTTAACAATGAGCAGTTCTTC	CASSLWSSGLNNEQFF
TRBV12-3/TRBV12-4	-	TRBJ2-7	few	13	TGTGCCAGCAGTTTTGGGCAGGGTTACGAGCAGTACTTC	CASSFGQGYEQYF
TRBV4-3	-	TRBJ2-3	-	16	TGCGCCAGCAGCCAAGTTCCGCGTTCGAACGTAGATACGCAGTATTTT	CASSQVPRSNVDTQYF
TRBV11-1	-	TRBJ2-1	-	14	TGTGCCAGCAGCCCCTCGGGAGCCGGCAATGAGCAGTTCTTC	CASSPSGAGNEQFF
TRBV19	-	TRBJ2-3	-	13	TGTGCCAGTAGTATAGCGGAGAAAGATACGCAGTATTTT	CASSIAEKDTQYF
TRBV7-9	-	TRBJ1-2	once	14	TGTGCCAGCAGCCCGGGGTCGCAGAACTATGGCTACACCTTC	CASSPGSQNYGYTF
TRBV29-1	-	TRBJ1-5	-	13	TGCAGCGTTACGGCGGGCGGCAATCAGCCCCAGCATTTT	CSVTAGGNQPQHF
TRBV24-1	-	TRBJ2-3	few	12	TGTGCCACCGCAGGGGGCACAGATACGCAGTATTTT	CATAGGTDTQYF
TRBV21-1	-	TRBJ1-4	-	16	TGTGCCAGCAGCAAAGTCGGGGAGGGAGGTAATGAAAAACTGTTTTTT	CASSKVGEGGNEKLFF
TRBV11-1	TRBD2	TRBJ2-3	-	16	TGTGCCAGCAGCCCGGCTAGCGGAGCAAAGGGGGATACGCAGTATTTT	CASSPASGAKGDTQYF